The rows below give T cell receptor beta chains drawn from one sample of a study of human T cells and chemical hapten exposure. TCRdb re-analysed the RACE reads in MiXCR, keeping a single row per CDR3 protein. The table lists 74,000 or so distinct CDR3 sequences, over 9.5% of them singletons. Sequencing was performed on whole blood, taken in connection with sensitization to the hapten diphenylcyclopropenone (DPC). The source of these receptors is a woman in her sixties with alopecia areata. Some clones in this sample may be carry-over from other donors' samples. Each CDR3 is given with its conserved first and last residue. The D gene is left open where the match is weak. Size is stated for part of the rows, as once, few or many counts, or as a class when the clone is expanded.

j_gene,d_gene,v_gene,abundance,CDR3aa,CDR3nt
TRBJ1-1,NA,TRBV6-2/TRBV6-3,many,CASSSPGRNEAFF,TGTGCCAGCAGTTCGCCGGGACGTAATGAAGCTTTCTTT
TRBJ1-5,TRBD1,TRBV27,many,CASSRTGGGQPQHF,TGTGCCAGCAGCAGGACAGGGGGGGGTCAGCCCCAGCATTTT
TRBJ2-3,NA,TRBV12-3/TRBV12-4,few,CASRQDGTDTQYF,TGTGCCAGCAGACAAGACGGGACAGATACGCAGTATTTT
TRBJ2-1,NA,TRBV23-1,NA,CASSPDCSSYNEQFF,TGCGCCAGCAGTCCGGACTGTAGCTCCTACAATGAGCAGTTCTTC
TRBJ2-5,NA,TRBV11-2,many,CASSSVGGEQETQYF,TGTGCCAGCAGCTCCGTCGGGGGAGAGCAAGAGACCCAGTACTTC
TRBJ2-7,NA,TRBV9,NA,CASSPWTQPGSEQYF,TGTGCCAGCAGCCCCTGGACTCAACCGGGCTCCGAGCAGTACTTC
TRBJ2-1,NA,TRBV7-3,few,CASSLIQRLDEQFF,TGTGCCAGCAGCTTAATACAGCGACTTGATGAGCAGTTCTTC
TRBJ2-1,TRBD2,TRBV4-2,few,CASSHRSGGATPAYNEQFF,TGTGCCAGCAGCCACCGTAGCGGGGGGGCCACTCCCGCCTACAATGAGCAGTTCTTC
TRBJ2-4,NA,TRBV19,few,CASRRTPTNIQYF,TGTGCCAGTAGAAGGACCCCGACAAACATTCAGTACTTC
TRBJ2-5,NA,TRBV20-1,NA,CSGAPRETQYF,TGCAGTGGCGCCCCTAGGGAGACCCAGTACTTC